Each of the 22 T cell receptor beta chains below was sequenced from the same sample in a study of OX40 agonist ivuxolimab in advanced cancers. The protocol was immunoSEQ multiplex PCR, while the TCRdb copy is restricted to in-frame clones and leaves out a portion. The table includes about 68,000 clones, roughly 82% detected once. Specimen: CD4+ or CD8+ T cells sorted from blood, collected in a trial of the OX40 agonist ivuxolimab. Source of these receptors: an adult with an advanced solid tumor such as melanoma, head and neck, liver or kidney cancer.

The chain uses TRBV5-4 and TRBJ2-5; TRBD2 agrees at 9 bases. Germline V CDR1 and CDR2: SGHNT, YYREEE (reference sequence). The CDR3 has 14 amino acids. With V trimmed by 4 bases and J by 1 base, 2 bases remained unmatched. The CDR3: CASSGSGSQETQYF. In DNA, the CDR3 is TGTGCCAGCAGCGGTAGCGGGAGCCAAGAGACCCAGTACTTC.

This clone showed up just a few times. The rearrangement joins TRBV6-1 to TRBJ2-1; TRBD2 agrees at 9 bases. Trimming removed 2 bases from V and 5 bases from J; junction bases left unmatched: 10. In germline, CDR1 is MNHNS, CDR2 SASEGT. The CDR3 length is 17 residues. CDR3 sequence (DNA): TGTGCCAGCAGTGAACCGACGAGAGCGGGAGGCAACAATGAGCAGTTCTTC. Its translation: CASSEPTRAGGNNEQFF.

This clone was seen a single time. The rearrangement links TRBV5-1 to TRBJ2-3, with 13 bases that match TRBD2. This CDR3 has 16 amino acids. Losses at the gene ends were 4 bases for V and 2 bases for J; bases not matched to a gene: 4. Looked up from germline, CDR1 is SGHRS and CDR2 is YFSETQ. CDR3 nucleotides: TGCGCCAGCAGCCCCGGGACTAGCGGGGACACAGATACGCAGTATTTT. Protein product: CASSPGTSGDTDTQYF.

V and J are TRBV11-3 and TRBJ2-1; the match to TRBD2 covers 11 bases. The length of the CDR3 is 14 residues. From germline, CDR1 is SGHNT and CDR2 YENEEA. V shed 5 bases and J 7 bases; nucleotides not matched to a gene: 4. This CDR3 reads CASSLRTSGNEQFF. CDR3 bases: TGTGCCAGCAGCCTTCGGACTAGCGGGAATGAGCAGTTCTTC. Based on the CDR3 plus reference TRBV11-3 and TRBJ2-1, the full variable domain is EAGVVQSPRYKIIEKKQPVAFWCNPISGHNTLYWYLQNLGQGPELLIRYENEEAVDDSQLPKDRFSAERLKGVDSTLKIQPAELGDSAVYLCASSLRTSGNEQFFGPGTRLTVL.

CDR3 DNA sequence: TGCAGCGTTGAGGTATGGGGGGCGAACACTGAAGCTTTCTTT. Translating it yields CSVEVWGANTEAFF. V is TRBV29-1 and J is TRBJ1-1; a possible D gene is TRBD1 (6 bases). V was pared by 3 bases and J by 1 base, with 12 bases between. The CDR3 has 14 amino acids. Germline V gene lookup returns CDR1 SQVTM and CDR2 ANQGSEA.

The CDR3 here is CASSVVPAGGDNEQFF. The CDR3 DNA sequence: TGTGCCAGCAGCGTAGTCCCAGCGGGAGGGGACAATGAGCAGTTCTTC. The rearrangement links TRBV9 to TRBJ2-1; 10 bases fit TRBD2. With 0 bases clipped from V and 5 bases from J, the junction kept 5 bases outside the gene matches. The CDR3 spans 16 residues. Germline V CDR1 and CDR2: SGDLS, YYNGEE.

The genes are TRBV28 and TRBJ2-3; possibly TRBD2 for D (7 bases). V dropped 4 bases and J dropped 4 bases, with 12 bases sitting between them. The CDR3 contains 14 residues. Germline lookup yields CDR1 MDHEN and CDR2 SYDVKM. CDR3 protein: CASSSPGGPDTQYF. Written as DNA, the CDR3 is TGTGCCAGCAGTTCCCCCGGGGGGCCAGATACGCAGTATTTT.

CDR3 in DNA: TGCGCCAGCAGCTTGGGGGGAGAGGGTTACAATGAGCAGTTCTTC. This translates into CASSLGGEGYNEQFF. The gene calls are TRBV5-1 and TRBJ2-1; a possible D gene is TRBD2 (5 bases). Germline CDR1 and CDR2: SGHRS and YFSETQ. The CDR3 loop spans 15 amino acids. Trimming cost V 0 bases and J 4 bases, with 11 bases left between them. The full variable domain, rest sourced from reference TRBV5-1 and TRBJ2-1, is KAGVTQTPRYLIKTRGQQVTLSCSPISGHRSVSWYQQTPGQGLQFLFEYFSETQRNKGNFPGRFSGRQFSNSRSEMNVSTLELGDSALYLCASSLGGEGYNEQFFGPGTRLTVL.

The chain recombines TRBV14 with TRBJ2-1; tentatively, D is TRBD2 (6 bases). V was clipped by 0 bases and J by 7 bases, with 16 bases between them. Germline assignment: CDR1 SGHDN and CDR2 FVKESK. There are 16 residues in the CDR3. As DNA, the CDR3 is TGTGCCAGCAGCCAAGAACGCGGGAAGCTTTGGAATGAGCAGTTCTTC. Encoded protein: CASSQERGKLWNEQFF.

This rearrangement joins TRBV12-1 to TRBJ2-7. TRBV12-1 is described as a pseudogene. There are 17 residues in the CDR3. In DNA form, the CDR3 reads TGTGCCAGCAGCTTTGTCTTTCGCCCTGACGAGTCGCACGAGCAGTACTTC. Amino acid sequence: CASSFVFRPDESHEQYF.

The chain is built from TRBV5-1 and TRBJ1-6, with D uncertain. The CDR3 has 15 residues. Germline values: CDR1 SGHRS, CDR2 YFSETQ. The V end lost 0 bases, the J end lost 8 bases, and 12 bases lay between the germline ends. The CDR3 sequence: CASSLVPGLDSPLHF. In nucleotides, the CDR3 is TGCGCCAGCAGCTTGGTCCCAGGCCTTGATTCACCCCTCCACTTT.

The chain has TRBV6-4 and TRBJ2-2; 7 bases map to TRBD1. V lost 7 bases to trimming and J lost 6 bases; unmatched junction nucleotides: 11. The CDR3 has 15 residues. CDR1 is MRHNA, CDR2 SNTAGT, per germline. CDR3 DNA: TGTGCCAGCAAAACCGATACAGGGGTGGCCGGGGAGCTGTTTTTT. It yields the protein CASKTDTGVAGELFF.

This rearrangement joins TRBV7-2 to TRBJ2-7; 9 nucleotides match TRBD2. Trimming at V came to 6 bases and at J to 0 bases, leaving 6 bases not matched to a gene. The CDR3 has 15 amino acids. Germline-derived CDR1 and CDR2 are SGHTA and FQGNSA. The CDR3: CASREAGGPSYEQYF. DNA of the CDR3: TGTGCCAGCAGGGAGGCGGGAGGGCCCTCCTACGAGCAGTACTTC. The full variable domain, rest sourced from reference TRBV7-2 and TRBJ2-7, is GAGVSQSPSNKVTEKGKDVELRCDPISGHTALYWYRQSLGQGLEFLIYFQGNSAPDKSGLPSDRFSAERTGGSVSTLTIQRTQQEDSAVYLCASREAGGPSYEQYFGPGTRLTVT.

The V and J genes are TRBV19 and TRBJ2-7; 15 bases fit TRBD2. This CDR3 is built from 15 residues. Per germline, CDR1 LNHDA and CDR2 SQIVND (reference sequence). The junction had 5 bases not matched to a gene; V was cut back by 4 bases and J by 7 bases. The CDR3 sequence is CASSTSGLAGGEQYF. The DNA of the CDR3 is TGTGCCAGTAGTACTTCGGGACTAGCGGGAGGTGAGCAGTACTTC.

This chain's CDR3 is CASRSDREVSGANVLTF. CDR3 sequence (DNA): TGTGCCAGCAGATCGGACAGGGAGGTTTCTGGGGCCAACGTCCTGACTTTC. The chain recombines TRBV7-9 with TRBJ2-6; 8 nucleotides match TRBD1. Unmatched junction bases numbered 8, after V lost 6 bases and J lost 1 base. The CDR3 is 17 amino acids. The germline V gene has CDR1 SEHNR and CDR2 FQNEAQ (reference sequence).

This rearrangement joins TRBV28 to TRBJ2-7, with 9 bases identical to TRBD2. CDR1 is MDHEN and CDR2 is SYDVKM in the germline V gene. This CDR3 region has 19 residues. V shed 2 bases, J shed 3 bases, and the junction held 17 bases outside the gene matches. CDR3: CASSLIQSSGRGFVYEQYF. CDR3 in DNA: TGTGCCAGCAGTTTAATACAGAGTAGCGGGAGAGGATTTGTCTACGAGCAGTACTTC.

This chain joins TRBV11-2 and TRBJ2-1; D remains unclear. V was shortened by 4 bases and J by 8 bases, with 9 bases between the two germline ends. The CDR3 is 12 residues long. The germline V gene has CDR1 SGHAT and CDR2 FQNNGV. The chain's CDR3 is CASSSTSYEQFF. The DNA of the CDR3 is TGTGCCAGCAGCTCGACTTCGTATGAGCAGTTCTTC.

This clone was detected once. This chain joins TRBV7-9 and TRBJ1-5; possible D gene TRBD1, 5 bases. Germline values: CDR1 SEHNR, CDR2 FQNEAQ (reference sequence). There are 12 residues in the CDR3. V was trimmed by 4 bases and J by 7 bases, leaving 8 bases between them. The CDR3 reads CASSSDNQPQHF. The CDR3 nucleotides read TGTGCCAGCAGCTCGGACAACCAGCCCCAGCATTTT. The full variable domain, completed using reference TRBV7-9 and TRBJ1-5, is DTGVSQNPRHKITKRGQNVTFRCDPISEHNRLYWYRQTLGQGPEFLTYFQNEAQLEKSRLLSDRFSAERPKGSFSTLEIQRTEQGDSAMYLCASSSDNQPQHFGDGTRLSIL.

The chain joins TRBV11-3 to TRBJ2-1; D call uncertain. The V end lost 2 bases, the J end lost 5 bases, and 10 bases lay between the germline ends. Germline CDR1 reads SGHNT; CDR2 reads YENEEA. The CDR3 extends over 14 amino acids. Written as DNA, the CDR3 is TGTGCCAGCAGCTTATCTACCCTAAACAATGAGCAGTTCTTC. Amino acid sequence: CASSLSTLNNEQFF.

The chain carries TRBV7-2 and TRBJ2-7; 7 nucleotides align to TRBD1. The CDR3 spans 14 residues. V was clipped by 2 bases and J by 4 bases; unmatched bases: 5. Germline V lookup: CDR1 SGHTA, CDR2 FQGNSA. DNA for the CDR3: TGTGCCAGCAGCTTAAGGCGACAGGGATACGAGCAGTACTTC. Its protein product is CASSLRRQGYEQYF.

This clone has more than one count but fewer than ten. This chain uses TRBV10-1 with TRBJ1-1; the D gene is possibly TRBD1 (6 bases). Germline loops: CDR1 WNHNN, CDR2 SYGVQD (reference sequence). CDR3 length: 15 amino acids. V was shortened by 6 bases and J by 1 base, with 15 bases between the two germline ends. CDR3 protein: CASRDGQPENTEAFF. CDR3 in DNA: TGCGCCAGCAGGGATGGACAGCCCGAGAACACTGAAGCTTTCTTT.

The chain is built from TRBV11-2 and TRBJ2-7; 11 bases are a match to TRBD1. CDR3 length equals 15 residues. CDR1 is SGHAT, CDR2 FQNNGV, per germline. J was trimmed by 4 bases and V by 4 bases; bases with no gene match: 6. This chain's CDR3 is CASSSPGQGVYEQYF. In nucleotides, the CDR3 is TGTGCCAGCAGCTCTCCGGGACAGGGGGTATACGAGCAGTACTTC. Full variable domain (remainder filled in from reference TRBV11-2 and TRBJ2-7): EAGVAQSPRYKIIEKRQSVAFWCNPISGHATLYWYQQILGQGPKLLIQFQNNGVVDDSQLPKDRFSAERLKGVDSTLKIQPAKLEDSAVYLCASSSPGQGVYEQYFGPGTRLTVT.